The rows below give T cell receptor beta chains drawn from one sample of a study of cytomegalovirus exposure and HLA in healthy donors. Measured with immunoSEQ multiplex PCR; TCRdb has only the in-frame clones, and not every one. The repertoire consists of fewer than 200,000 clones, with about 90% occurring once and the leading ten covering approximately 10%. Sample: PBMCs. All receptors come from a woman aged 18-29 years in good health and CMV-seropositive. The CDR3 runs from the conserved cysteine through the conserved F or W. The D gene is left open where the match is weak. Size is omitted from some rows. Given values are once, few, many or a class for expanded clones.

v_call	clone_size	j_call	d_call	cdr3_nt	cdr3_aa
TRBV11-2	.	TRBJ1-1	.	TGTGCCAGCAGCCGACGGAGTATCGAAGCTTTCTTT	CASSRRSIEAFF
TRBV5-1	.	TRBJ2-1	TRBD2	TGCGCCAGCAGCCCCGGGACTAGAAATAGTGAGCAGTTCTTC	CASSPGTRNSEQFF
TRBV7-2	.	TRBJ1-5	TRBD1	TGTGCCAGCAGACTGACAGGGAGTCAGCCCCAGCATTTT	CASRLTGSQPQHF
TRBV2	.	TRBJ2-7	TRBD2	TGTGCCAGCAGTCTTAGCGGGACCATGAACGAGCAGTACTTC	CASSLSGTMNEQYF
TRBV18	.	TRBJ1-5	.	TGTGCCAGCACAGGCTCGGGCAATCAGCCCCAGCATTTT	CASTGSGNQPQHF
TRBV7-8	.	TRBJ2-7	.	TGTGCCAGCAGCTTAGGGCCCTCCGAGCAGTACTTC	CASSLGPSEQYF
TRBV15	.	TRBJ2-1	TRBD1	TGTGCCACCAGCAAGACCGGGACAGCATACAATGAGCAGTTCTTC	CATSKTGTAYNEQFF
TRBV6-5	.	TRBJ2-7	.	TGTGCCAGCAGTTTAGGGGGTGGGAGCTCCTACGAGCAGTACTTC	CASSLGGGSSYEQYF
TRBV27	.	TRBJ2-7	TRBD2	TGTGCCAGCAGTTTATCGATTAGCGGGAACTTCGAGCAGTACTTC	CASSLSISGNFEQYF
TRBV19	.	TRBJ2-3	TRBD2	TGTGCCAGTAGTTTAGTAACCCTCGGGACTAGCGGGACAGATACGCAGTATTTT	CASSLVTLGTSGTDTQYF
TRBV25-1	few	TRBJ1-5	TRBD1	TGTGCCAGCAGTGGGACAGGGGATGGCTATCAGCCCCAGCATTTT	CASSGTGDGYQPQHF
TRBV7-2	.	TRBJ2-7	TRBD1	TGTGCCAGCAGCACTACAGGGGCCCCGGCCCTCCACTACGAGCAGTACTTC	CASSTTGAPALHYEQYF
TRBV27	.	TRBJ2-3	TRBD2	TGTGCCAGCAGTTTACCGGGACTAGCGGGAGGGCCGGCAGATACGCAGTATTTT	CASSLPGLAGGPADTQYF
TRBV15	.	TRBJ2-5	.	TGTGCCACCAGCGGCGGGGCGCGGGAGACCCAGTACTTC	CATSGGARETQYF
TRBV9	.	TRBJ2-1	TRBD2	TGTGCCAGCAGCGTAGATGTAGCGGGAGGAGATAATGAGCAGTTCTTC	CASSVDVAGGDNEQFF
TRBV5-1	.	TRBJ1-5	TRBD1	TGCGCCAGCAGCTCGGGACAGAGCAATCAGCCCCAGCATTTT	CASSSGQSNQPQHF
TRBV19	few	TRBJ2-7	.	TGTGCCAGTATGGCGCTGGGAGCCTACGAGCAGTACTTC	CASMALGAYEQYF
TRBV29-1	.	TRBJ1-1	.	TGCAGCGTTGGAGGGAGGTTGAACACTGAAGCTTTCTTT	CSVGGRLNTEAFF
TRBV6-5	once	TRBJ2-5	.	TGTGCCAGCAGTTACGGTCAGGGAGGGACCCAGTACTTC	CASSYGQGGTQYF
TRBV6-5	.	TRBJ2-7	TRBD2	TGTGCCAGCAGTTACCAGCGGGAGTACTCCTACGAGCAGTACTTC	CASSYQREYSYEQYF
TRBV15	.	TRBJ2-3	TRBD2	TGTGCCACCAGCAAAACTAGCGGCGGCACAGATACGCAGTATTTT	CATSKTSGGTDTQYF
TRBV27	.	TRBJ2-7	.	TGTGCCAGCGGGGTTCGGCCCCGACAGGCCCCGTTCGAGCAGTACTTC	CASGVRPRQAPFEQYF
TRBV9	.	TRBJ1-1	TRBD1	TGTGCCAGCAGCCCGAGAGGGACAGGCAAGAACACTGAAGCTTTCTTT	CASSPRGTGKNTEAFF
TRBV27	.	TRBJ1-4	.	TGTGCCAGCAGCCTGGGACAATATAATGAAAAACTGTTTTTT	CASSLGQYNEKLFF